A single sample gave rise to the 31 T cell receptor beta chains below, sequenced in a study of T cell repertoires in cytomegalovirus infection. TCRdb reprocessed the reads via MiXCR and lists one record per CDR3 protein. The table shows fewer than 300,000 distinct CDR3 sequences, with over 20% occurring only once. The sequenced sample consisted of PBMCs. The origin of the receptors is a human donor in good health (CMV status not recorded). Some clones in this sample may be carry-over from other donors' samples.

At least ten counts were recorded for this clonotype. The chain recombines TRBV7-9 with TRBJ2-7; the D is unclear. V lost 6 bases and J lost 0, with 6 bases in between. Germline CDR1 SEHNR, CDR2 FQNEAQ (reference sequence). The CDR3 totals 12 residues. The CDR3 DNA reads TGTGCCAGCAGTCTAATCTCCTACGAGCAGTACTTC. Residues: CASSLISYEQYF.

The table lists this clonotype with many counts. The V and J genes are TRBV7-9 and TRBJ1-2; D is ambiguous. The CDR3 has 14 residues. Germline CDR1 reads SEHNR; CDR2 reads FQNEAQ (reference sequence). The V and J ends lost 5 bases and 3 bases respectively, with 13 bases between them. The CDR3 spells CASSLGSGYYGYTF. CDR3 nucleotide sequence: TGTGCCAGCAGCCTAGGTTCCGGGTACTATGGCTACACCTTC.

This chain joins TRBV19 and TRBJ1-4; D possibly corresponds to TRBD1 (6 bases). Between the trimmed V and J ends, which lost 9 bases and 4 bases, there was a span of 15 bases. The germline gives CDR1 LNHDA, CDR2 SQIVND (reference sequence). There are 14 residues in the CDR3. The CDR3 sequence is CASHPGHINEKLFF. As DNA, the CDR3 is TGTGCCAGCCATCCGGGACACATTAATGAAAAACTGTTTTTT. Full variable domain (remainder filled in from reference TRBV19 and TRBJ1-4): DGGITQSPKYLFRKEGQNVTLSCEQNLNHDAMYWYRQDPGQGLRLIYYSQIVNDFQKGDIAEGYSVSREKKESFPLTVTSAQKNPTAFYLCASHPGHINEKLFFGSGTQLSVL.

This clonotype was seen a handful of times. The chain combines TRBV23-1 with TRBJ2-3; D not certain. TRBV23-1 is treated as an ORF (open reading frame) with a function not yet certain. Trimming left V 6 bases short and J 4 bases short, with 14 bases between. This CDR3 comprises 14 residues. DNA of the CDR3: TGCGCCAGCAGAAAGAGATTCACCCCAGATACGCAGTATTTT. This sequence encodes CASRKRFTPDTQYF.

In this sample, this clonotype turned up a few times. The chain combines TRBV7-2 with TRBJ2-1; D may be TRBD2 (6 bases). Trimming pared 3 bases from V and 0 bases from J, leaving 15 bases between. The CDR3 is made up of 17 amino acids. Germline CDR1 SGHTA, CDR2 FQGNSA. The CDR3 loop reads CASSLGLRESSYNEQFF. The CDR3 DNA sequence: TGTGCCAGCAGCTTGGGGCTCCGGGAGAGCTCCTACAATGAGCAGTTCTTC.

In this sample, this clonotype turned up many times. The junction shows a germline mismatch at one end, possibly a read error. This chain joins TRBV7-2 and TRBJ2-3; D remains ambiguous. The germline CDR1 and CDR2 sequences are SGHTA and FQGNSA. The CDR3 is made up of 14 amino acids. CDR3 residues: CASSLGWSTDTQYF. The CDR3, as DNA: TGTGCCAGCAGTTTAGGCTGGAGCACAGATACGCAGTATTTT. The complete variable domain, with remaining parts taken from reference TRBV7-2 and TRBJ2-3, reads GAGVSQSPSNKVTEKGKDVELRCDPISGHTALYWYRQSLGQGLEFLIYFQGNSAPDKSGLPSDRFSAERTGGSVSTLTIQRTQQEDSAVYLCASSLGWSTDTQYFGPGTRLTVL.

The V gene is TRBV6-2 or TRBV6-3, the J gene TRBJ2-7, with 11 bases that match TRBD2. The CDR3 runs 16 residues. Germline V gene data show CDR1 as MNHEY and CDR2 as SVGEGT. The V and J ends lost 2 bases and 3 bases, in that order; junction bases with no gene match: 6. The CDR3 sequence: CASSYITSGGRYEQYF. The CDR3 DNA sequence: TGTGCCAGCAGTTACATTACTAGCGGGGGTCGCTACGAGCAGTACTTC.

This chain uses TRBV7-6 with TRBJ2-6, with D tentatively TRBD2 (6 bases). Trimming removed 1 base from V and 4 bases from J, with 14 bases in between. The CDR3 loop spans 17 amino acids. Germline values: CDR1 SGHVS, CDR2 FNYEAQ. CDR3 nucleotides: TGTGCCAGCAGCTTAGATATTGGGGGGTCGGGGGCCAACGTCCTGACTTTC. This translates into CASSLDIGGSGANVLTF. Together with reference TRBV7-6 and TRBJ2-6, the CDR3 gives the full variable domain: GAGVSQSPRYKVTKRGQDVALRCDPISGHVSLYWYRQALGQGPEFLTYFNYEAQQDKSGLPNDRFSAERPEGSISTLTIQRTEQRDSAMYRCASSLDIGGSGANVLTFGAGSRLTVL.

This clonotype came up a few times. The genes are TRBV28 and TRBJ1-3, with D possibly matching TRBD1 (6 bases). Germline V gene lookup returns CDR1 MDHEN and CDR2 SYDVKM. This CDR3 region has 17 residues. V was trimmed by 5 bases and J by 4 bases, leaving 21 bases between them. CDR3 sequence reads: CASSPVRVGASGNTIYF. The CDR3 region has the DNA TGTGCCAGCAGTCCAGTTAGGGTGGGGGCGTCGGGAAACACCATATATTTT.

The chain recombines TRBV10-3 with TRBJ2-5; either TRBD1 or TRBD2 may fit D (6 bases each). The germline V gene has CDR1 ENHRY and CDR2 SYGVKD. This CDR3 contains 13 residues. With 7 bases removed from V and 0 bases from J, the gap between germline ends came to 9 bases. CDR3 sequence (DNA): TGTGCCATCAAGGGGGGCCACCAAGAGACCCAGTACTTC. This translates into CAIKGGHQETQYF.

The chain joins TRBV12-3 or TRBV12-4 to TRBJ1-6; TRBD1 is a possible D gene (5 bases). Trimming stripped 4 bases from V and 6 bases from J, with 13 bases between. The CDR3 runs to 15 residues. CDR3: CASSSTGTGNSPLHF. The CDR3 region has the DNA TGTGCCAGCAGTTCGACCGGGACTGGTAATTCACCCCTCCACTTT.

This chain's CDR3 is CASSAEGEKLFF. CDR3 in DNA: TGTGCCAGCAGCGCTGAAGGTGAAAAACTGTTTTTT. The chain carries TRBV7-2 and TRBJ1-4; the D is unclear. V was trimmed by 5 bases and J by 7 bases, leaving 8 bases between them. Germline CDR1 reads SGHTA; CDR2 reads FQGNSA. This CDR3 comprises 12 residues.

This chain uses TRBV20-1 with TRBJ2-3; D ambiguous. Trimming stripped 0 bases from V and 4 bases from J, with 11 bases between. The CDR3 has 14 residues. Germline V gives CDR1 DFQATT, CDR2 SNEGSKA (reference sequence). CDR3 nucleotides: TGCAGTGCTAGAGATCTGGGTAGTGCAGATACGCAGTATTTT. Translating gives CSARDLGSADTQYF.

The V and J genes are TRBV7-2 and TRBJ2-7; D is possibly TRBD2 (6 bases). The germline V gene encodes CDR1 SGHTA and CDR2 FQGNSA. V shed 0 bases and J shed 1 base, with 10 bases lying between them. The length of the CDR3 is 15 residues. The CDR3 region is CASSLASSGSYEQYF. The CDR3 DNA follows: TGTGCCAGCAGCTTAGCCAGTAGCGGATCCTACGAGCAGTACTTC.

This chain links TRBV6-2 or TRBV6-3 with TRBJ2-7; D is perhaps TRBD1 or TRBD2 (5 bases each). Between the trimmed V and J ends, which lost 6 bases and 10 bases, there was a span of 16 bases. CDR1 and CDR2 from the germline V gene are MNHEY and SVGEGT. The CDR3 extends over 12 amino acids. The CDR3 here is CASSSTGAHQYF. CDR3 coding DNA: TGTGCCAGCAGCTCCACCGGGGCCCACCAGTACTTC.

This clonotype was counted between two and nine times. The V gene is TRBV7-2, the J gene TRBJ1-2; D unclear. The germline V and J ends were trimmed by 7 bases and 4 bases, with 13 bases remaining between them. This CDR3 spans 13 amino acids. Germline V CDR1 and CDR2: SGHTA, FQGNSA. The chain's CDR3 is CASNPTTSYGYTF. The CDR3 region has the DNA TGTGCCAGCAACCCGACGACAAGCTATGGCTACACCTTC. The full variable domain, completed using reference TRBV7-2 and TRBJ1-2, is GAGVSQSPSNKVTEKGKDVELRCDPISGHTALYWYRQSLGQGLEFLIYFQGNSAPDKSGLPSDRFSAERTGGSVSTLTIQRTQQEDSAVYLCASNPTTSYGYTFGSGTRLTVV.

In this sample, this clonotype turned up many times. J is TRBJ2-2 and V is TRBV7-3, with TRBD1 as a possible D gene (6 bases). Germline V gives CDR1 SGHTA, CDR2 FQGTGA. V was clipped by 5 bases and J by 4 bases, with 11 bases between them. The CDR3 has 14 residues. CDR3 loop: CASSVQGGTGELFF. DNA for the CDR3: TGTGCCAGCAGCGTACAGGGCGGCACCGGGGAGCTGTTTTTT.

The J gene is TRBJ2-7, the V gene TRBV15; the match to TRBD1 covers 7 bases. V shed 0 bases, J shed 3 bases, and the junction held 8 bases outside the gene matches. CDR1 LNHNV and CDR2 YYDKDF come from the germline V gene (reference sequence). The CDR3 contains 16 residues. Here the CDR3 reads CATSRDERQGLYEQYF. The CDR3 DNA follows: TGTGCCACCAGCAGAGATGAAAGACAGGGTCTCTACGAGCAGTACTTC.

This clonotype was observed at least ten times. This chain uses TRBV7-2 with TRBJ2-1; D is ambiguous. The V gene lost 3 bases and the J gene lost 10 bases, with 10 bases spanning the gap. The CDR3 contains 12 residues. From germline, CDR1 is SGHTA and CDR2 FQGNSA. The CDR3 region is CASSFFAKEQFF. CDR3 nucleotide sequence: TGTGCCAGCAGCTTTTTTGCCAAGGAGCAGTTCTTC.

This clonotype was detected a few times. The chain recombines TRBV6-6 with TRBJ1-5; D is unclear. The germline CDR1 and CDR2 sequences are MNHNY and SVGAGI (reference sequence). The CDR3 length is 19 residues. Trimming left V 0 bases short and J 3 bases short, with 21 bases between. The CDR3 DNA follows: TGTGCCAGCAGTTACTCGAAGTATGGGAGGACGGTACACAATCAGCCCCAGCATTTT. Protein product: CASSYSKYGRTVHNQPQHF.

The chain has TRBV28 and TRBJ2-3; the match to TRBD1 covers 7 bases. The trim removed 5 bases at V and 7 bases at J, leaving 6 bases unmatched. From germline, CDR1 is MDHEN and CDR2 SYDVKM. The CDR3 is 13 residues long. The CDR3 nucleotides are TGTGCCAGCAGTCAGAACAGGGGACATACGCAGTATTTT. This gives the protein CASSQNRGHTQYF.

This clonotype has just a few counts. The V call is TRBV5-5, the J call TRBJ1-5, with unresolved D. CDR1 and CDR2 (germline): SGHKS, YYEKEE (reference sequence). Trimming cost V 0 bases and J 7 bases, with 11 bases left between them. The CDR3 extends over 14 amino acids. Here the CDR3 reads CASSLDLGIQPQHF. The CDR3 bases are TGTGCCAGCAGCTTGGACCTTGGGATCCAGCCCCAGCATTTT.

This clonotype appeared many times. The chain is built from TRBV12-3 or TRBV12-4 and TRBJ1-1; D is possibly TRBD1 (5 bases). V was pared by 3 bases and J by 5 bases, with 10 bases between. There are 13 residues in the CDR3. The CDR3 loop is CASSFQGMTEAFF. The CDR3 DNA reads TGTGCCAGCAGTTTCCAGGGAATGACTGAAGCTTTCTTT.

The CDR3, as DNA: TGCAGCGTTTTTCGGGGGGCGGGCACTGAAGCTTTCTTT. Residues: CSVFRGAGTEAFF. V and J are TRBV29-1 and TRBJ1-1; D is possibly TRBD1 (6 bases). Deletions cut 5 bases from V and 4 bases from J, with 14 bases between. The CDR3 contains 13 residues. Germline CDR1 and CDR2: SQVTM and ANQGSEA.

The gene calls are TRBV7-2 and TRBJ2-2, with 7 bases lining up with TRBD2. The CDR3 loop spans 17 amino acids. With V trimmed by 0 bases and J by 5 bases, 9 bases remained unmatched. CDR1 SGHTA and CDR2 FQGNSA come from the germline V gene. CDR3 DNA: TGTGCCAGCAGCTTAGCAATTGGGGAGGGGATAACCGGGGAGCTGTTTTTT. Amino acid sequence: CASSLAIGEGITGELFF. Full variable domain (rest looked up from reference TRBV7-2 and TRBJ2-2): GAGVSQSPSNKVTEKGKDVELRCDPISGHTALYWYRQSLGQGLEFLIYFQGNSAPDKSGLPSDRFSAERTGGSVSTLTIQRTQQEDSAVYLCASSLAIGEGITGELFFGEGSRLTVL.

V and J are TRBV29-1 and TRBJ2-3; 8 bases are a match to TRBD2. CDR3 length: 14 residues. Trimming removed 5 bases from V and 14 bases from J; junction bases left unmatched: 18. Germline-derived CDR1 and CDR2 are SQVTM and ANQGSEA. CDR3 in DNA: TGCAGCGTTAATCTAGCGGGTCCCCCGAATCCGTCGTATTTT. Translated: CSVNLAGPPNPSYF.

This clonotype has ten or more counts. V and J are TRBV7-6 and TRBJ2-3, with 8 bases identical to TRBD2. The CDR3 runs to 14 residues. Germline V gives CDR1 SGHVS, CDR2 FNYEAQ. Trimming removed 3 bases from V and 5 bases from J; junction bases left unmatched: 4. CDR3 DNA: TGTGCCAGCAGCTTGGGCGGGGGGCTAGATACGCAGTATTTT. Protein: CASSLGGGLDTQYF.

In its sample, this clonotype was seen many times. The CDR3 loop is CASSFDGTIYEQFF. The CDR3 nucleotides read TGTGCCAGCAGCTTTGACGGGACTATCTATGAGCAGTTCTTC. The rearrangement joins TRBV7-2 to TRBJ2-1; TRBD2 aligns across 7 bases. This CDR3 has 14 residues. V shed 3 bases and J 8 bases; nucleotides not matched to a gene: 7. The V gene's germline CDR1 is SGHTA and CDR2 FQGNSA.

V gene TRBV7-2 combines with J gene TRBJ2-3; D may be TRBD1 (6 bases). The V end was cut by 4 bases, the J end by 0 bases, with 11 bases between. The CDR3 length is 15 residues. Germline CDR1 and CDR2: SGHTA and FQGNSA. In DNA, the CDR3 is TGTGCCAGCAGCTCCGGACAGCAAAGCACAGATACGCAGTATTTT. It encodes CASSSGQQSTDTQYF.

This chain uses TRBV20-1 with TRBJ2-7; no definite D call. CDR3 length equals 12 residues. Germline CDR1 is DFQATT and CDR2 is SNEGSKA (reference sequence). The ends were cut back, 6 bases at V and 1 base at J, with 10 bases in the middle. The CDR3 sequence is CSANSVSYEQYF. As DNA, the CDR3 is TGCAGTGCAAACAGTGTATCCTACGAGCAGTACTTC.

The chain uses TRBV15 and TRBJ1-2, with a possible D match to TRBD1 (5 bases). CDR1 and CDR2 from the germline V gene are LNHNV and YYDKDF (reference sequence). Trimming pared 1 base from V and 8 bases from J, leaving 5 bases between. CDR3 length: 11 amino acids. The CDR3 protein is CATSRGGGYTF. In DNA, the CDR3 is TGTGCCACCAGCAGAGGGGGGGGCTACACCTTC.